A selection of T cell receptor beta chains follows, all from one sample in a study of blood T cell repertoires in COVID-19. TCRdb's copy holds only in-frame clones and misses some; the assay was immunoSEQ multiplex PCR. This sample has 85,000 or so clones; 90% to 95% occur once, and the top ten carry about 4.5%. The sequencing sample was made of peripheral blood. The source of these receptors is a human donor with active COVID-19. The donor label of this sample is uncertain. CDR3s include the opening cysteine and the closing phenylalanine or tryptophan.

v_call cdr3_length cdr3_aa
TRBV15 14 CATRGAGGQETQYF
TRBV28 12 CASGRWNGEQFF
TRBV11-2 16 CASRTGLAGGPDEQYF
TRBV18 14 CASSPGQGLDEQFF
TRBV4-1 16 CASSQEEGAGTGELFF
TRBV6-6 13 CASTPEGANVLTF
TRBV14 16 CASSQAQPQGTGELFF
TRBV18 12 CASSPQSGSRVF
TRBV7-2 14 CASSLGGVQGVAFF
TRBV19 13 CASSLHRNTEAFF
TRBV2 14 CASSRGVGNQPQHF
TRBV6-5 14 CASKRELGSYEQYF
TRBV9 16 CASSVGLTSGYNEQFF